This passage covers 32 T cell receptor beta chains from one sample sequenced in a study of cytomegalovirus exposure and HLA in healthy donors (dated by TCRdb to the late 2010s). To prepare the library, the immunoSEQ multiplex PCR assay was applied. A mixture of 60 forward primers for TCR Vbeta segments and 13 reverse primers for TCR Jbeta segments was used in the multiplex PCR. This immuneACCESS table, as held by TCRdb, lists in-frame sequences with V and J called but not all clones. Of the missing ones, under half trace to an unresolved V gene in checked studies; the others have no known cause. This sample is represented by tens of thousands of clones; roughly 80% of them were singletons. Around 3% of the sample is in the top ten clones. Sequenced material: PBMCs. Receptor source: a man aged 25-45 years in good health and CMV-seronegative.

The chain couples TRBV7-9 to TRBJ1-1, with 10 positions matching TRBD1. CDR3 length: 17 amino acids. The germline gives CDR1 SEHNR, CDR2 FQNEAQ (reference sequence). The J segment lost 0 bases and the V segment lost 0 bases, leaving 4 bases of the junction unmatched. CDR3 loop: CASSLAGQGRMNTEAFF. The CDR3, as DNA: TGTGCCAGCAGCTTAGCGGGACAGGGGAGGATGAACACTGAAGCTTTCTTT.

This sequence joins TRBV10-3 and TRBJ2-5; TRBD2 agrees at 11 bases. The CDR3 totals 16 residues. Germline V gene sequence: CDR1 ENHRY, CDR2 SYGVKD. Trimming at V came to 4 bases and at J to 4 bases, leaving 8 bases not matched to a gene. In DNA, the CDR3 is TGTGCCATCAGTGCGGTAACTAGCGGGGGATTAGAGACCCAGTACTTC. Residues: CAISAVTSGGLETQYF.

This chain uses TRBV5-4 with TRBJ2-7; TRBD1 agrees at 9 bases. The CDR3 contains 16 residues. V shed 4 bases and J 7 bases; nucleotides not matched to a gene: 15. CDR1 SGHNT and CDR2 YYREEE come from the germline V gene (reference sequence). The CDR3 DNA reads TGTGCCAGCAGCAGACTAGGGGGACAGGGAATGAGGGAGCAGTACTTC. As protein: CASSRLGGQGMREQYF.

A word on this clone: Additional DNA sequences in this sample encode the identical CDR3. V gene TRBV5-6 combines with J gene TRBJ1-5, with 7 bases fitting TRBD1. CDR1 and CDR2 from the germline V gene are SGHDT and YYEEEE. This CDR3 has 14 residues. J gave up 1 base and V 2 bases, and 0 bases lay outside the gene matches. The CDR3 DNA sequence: TGTGCCAGCAGCTTACAGGGGAGCAATCAGCCCCAGCATTTT. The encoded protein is CASSLQGSNQPQHF.

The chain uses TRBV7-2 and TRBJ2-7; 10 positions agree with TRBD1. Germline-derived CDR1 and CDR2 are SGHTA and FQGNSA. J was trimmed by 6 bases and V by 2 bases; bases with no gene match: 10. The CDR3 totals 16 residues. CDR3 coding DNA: TGTGCCAGCAGCTTACATCCGGGACAGGGGATTGGCGAGCAGTACTTC. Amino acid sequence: CASSLHPGQGIGEQYF.

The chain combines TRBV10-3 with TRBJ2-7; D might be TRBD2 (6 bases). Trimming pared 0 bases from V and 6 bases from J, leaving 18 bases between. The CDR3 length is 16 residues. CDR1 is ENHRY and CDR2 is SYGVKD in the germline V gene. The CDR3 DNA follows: TGTGCCATCAGTGAGTCTTTGGGCACCGGGGGAAGCGAGCAGTACTTC. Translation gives CAISESLGTGGSEQYF.

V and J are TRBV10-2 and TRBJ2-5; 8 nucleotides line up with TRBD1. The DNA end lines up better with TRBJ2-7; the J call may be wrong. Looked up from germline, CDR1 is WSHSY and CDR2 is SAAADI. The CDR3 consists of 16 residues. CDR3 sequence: CASSEPIDRGLDEQYF. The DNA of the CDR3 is TGCGCCAGCAGTGAGCCTATTGACAGGGGTCTGGACGAGCAGTACTTC.

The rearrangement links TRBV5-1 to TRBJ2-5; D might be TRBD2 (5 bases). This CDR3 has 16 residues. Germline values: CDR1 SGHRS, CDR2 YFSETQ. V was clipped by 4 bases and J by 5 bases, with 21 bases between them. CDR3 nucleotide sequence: TGCGCCAGCAGCCATGAGGTGCGGGTAGGCGGTGAGACCCAGTACTTC. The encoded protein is CASSHEVRVGGETQYF.

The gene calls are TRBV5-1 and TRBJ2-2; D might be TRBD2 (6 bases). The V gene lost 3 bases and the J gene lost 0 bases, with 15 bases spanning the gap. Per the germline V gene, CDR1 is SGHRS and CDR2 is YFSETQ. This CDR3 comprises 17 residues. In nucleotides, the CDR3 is TGCGCCAGCAGCTCAGGTTCCGGGGGTCCGAACACCGGGGAGCTGTTTTTT. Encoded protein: CASSSGSGGPNTGELFF. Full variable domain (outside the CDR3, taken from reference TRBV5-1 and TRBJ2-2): KAGVTQTPRYLIKTRGQQVTLSCSPISGHRSVSWYQQTPGQGLQFLFEYFSETQRNKGNFPGRFSGRQFSNSRSEMNVSTLELGDSALYLCASSSGSGGPNTGELFFGEGSRLTVL.

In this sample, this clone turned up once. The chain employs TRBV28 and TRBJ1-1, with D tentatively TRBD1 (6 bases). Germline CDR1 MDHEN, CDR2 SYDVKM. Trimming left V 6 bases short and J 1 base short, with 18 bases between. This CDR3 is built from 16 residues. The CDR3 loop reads CASRRRDTLPNTEAFF. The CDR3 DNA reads TGTGCCAGCAGACGACGGGACACCTTGCCGAACACTGAAGCTTTCTTT.

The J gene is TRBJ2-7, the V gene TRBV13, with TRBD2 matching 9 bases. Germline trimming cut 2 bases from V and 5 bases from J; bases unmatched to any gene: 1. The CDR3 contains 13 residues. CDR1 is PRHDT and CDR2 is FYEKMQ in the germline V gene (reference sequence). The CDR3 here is CASSLRTSDEQYF. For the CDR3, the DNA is TGTGCCAGCAGCTTAAGGACTAGCGACGAGCAGTACTTC.

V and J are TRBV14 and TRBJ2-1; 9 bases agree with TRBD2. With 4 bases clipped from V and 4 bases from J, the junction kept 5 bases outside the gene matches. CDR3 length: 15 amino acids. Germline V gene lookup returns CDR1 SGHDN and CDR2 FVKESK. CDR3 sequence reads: CASSPLLAGYNEQFF. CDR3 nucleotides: TGTGCCAGCAGCCCCCTTCTAGCGGGGTACAATGAGCAGTTCTTC.

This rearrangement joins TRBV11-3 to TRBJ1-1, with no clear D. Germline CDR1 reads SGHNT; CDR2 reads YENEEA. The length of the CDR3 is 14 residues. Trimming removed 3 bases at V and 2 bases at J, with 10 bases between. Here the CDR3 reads CASSFTISNTEAFF. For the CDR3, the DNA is TGTGCCAGCAGCTTTACTATCTCAAACACTGAAGCTTTCTTT.

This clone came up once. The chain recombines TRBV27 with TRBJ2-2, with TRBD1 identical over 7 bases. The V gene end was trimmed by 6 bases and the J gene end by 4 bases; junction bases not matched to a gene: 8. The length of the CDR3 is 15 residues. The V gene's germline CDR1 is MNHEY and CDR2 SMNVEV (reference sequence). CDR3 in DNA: TGTGCCAGCAGGCCACAGGGGCTAAGCACCGGGGAGCTGTTTTTT. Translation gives CASRPQGLSTGELFF.

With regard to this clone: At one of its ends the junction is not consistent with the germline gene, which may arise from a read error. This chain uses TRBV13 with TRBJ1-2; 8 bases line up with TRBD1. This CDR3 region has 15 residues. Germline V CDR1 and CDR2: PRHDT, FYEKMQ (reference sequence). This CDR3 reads CASSLGTGIKYGYTF. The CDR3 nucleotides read TGTGCCAGCAGCCTAGGGACAGGAATAAAGTATGGCTACACCTTC. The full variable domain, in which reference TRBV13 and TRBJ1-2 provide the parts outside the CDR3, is AAGVIQSPRHLIKEKRETATLKCYPIPRHDTVYWYQQGPGQDPQFLISFYEKMQSDKGSIPDRFSAQQFSDYHSELNMSSLELGDSALYFCASSLGTGIKYGYTFGSGTRLTVV.

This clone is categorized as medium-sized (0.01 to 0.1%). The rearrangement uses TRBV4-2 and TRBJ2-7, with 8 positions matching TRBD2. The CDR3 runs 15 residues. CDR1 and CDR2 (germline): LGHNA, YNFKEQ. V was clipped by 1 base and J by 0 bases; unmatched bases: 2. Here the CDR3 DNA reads TGTGCCAGCAGCCAAGGGACTAGCAGCTCCTACGAGCAGTACTTC. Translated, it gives CASSQGTSSSYEQYF.

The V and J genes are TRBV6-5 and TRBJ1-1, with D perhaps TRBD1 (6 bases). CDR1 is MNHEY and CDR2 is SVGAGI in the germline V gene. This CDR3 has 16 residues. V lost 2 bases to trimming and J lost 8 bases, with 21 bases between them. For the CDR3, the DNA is TGTGCCAGCAGTTACACAACACAGGGATCCTTTGGGGAAGCTTTCTTT. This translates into CASSYTTQGSFGEAFF.

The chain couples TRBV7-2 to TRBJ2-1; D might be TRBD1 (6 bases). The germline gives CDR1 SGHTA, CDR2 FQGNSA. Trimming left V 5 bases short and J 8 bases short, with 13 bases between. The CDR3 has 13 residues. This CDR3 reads CASSATGNDEQFF. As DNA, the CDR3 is TGTGCCAGCAGCGCAACAGGGAACGATGAGCAGTTCTTC.

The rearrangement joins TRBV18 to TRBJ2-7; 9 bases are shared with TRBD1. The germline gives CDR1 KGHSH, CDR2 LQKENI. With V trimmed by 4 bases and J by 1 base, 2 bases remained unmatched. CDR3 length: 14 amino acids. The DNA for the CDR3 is TGTGCCAGCTCACAGGACAGGGGTTCCTACGAGCAGTACTTC. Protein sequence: CASSQDRGSYEQYF.

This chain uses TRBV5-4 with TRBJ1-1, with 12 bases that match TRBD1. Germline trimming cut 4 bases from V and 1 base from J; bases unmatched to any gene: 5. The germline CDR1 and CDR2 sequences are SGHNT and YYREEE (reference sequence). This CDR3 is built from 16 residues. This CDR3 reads CASSPGQGARNTEAFF. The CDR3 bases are TGTGCCAGCAGCCCGGGACAGGGGGCTAGGAACACTGAAGCTTTCTTT. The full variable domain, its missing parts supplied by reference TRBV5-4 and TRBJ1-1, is ETGVTQSPTHLIKTRGQQVTLRCSSQSGHNTVSWYQQALGQGPQFIFQYYREEENGRGNFPPRFSGLQFPNYSSELNVNALELDDSALYLCASSPGQGARNTEAFFGQGTRLTVV.

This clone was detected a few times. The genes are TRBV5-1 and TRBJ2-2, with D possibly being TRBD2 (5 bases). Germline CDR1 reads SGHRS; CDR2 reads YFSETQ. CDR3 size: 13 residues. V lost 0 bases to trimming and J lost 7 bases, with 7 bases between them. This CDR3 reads CASSLVGGGELFF. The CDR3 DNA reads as TGCGCCAGCAGCTTGGTCGGAGGCGGGGAGCTGTTTTTT.

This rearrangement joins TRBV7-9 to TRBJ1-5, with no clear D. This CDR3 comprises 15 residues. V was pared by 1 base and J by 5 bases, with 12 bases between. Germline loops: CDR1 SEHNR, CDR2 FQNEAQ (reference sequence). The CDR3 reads CASSLGAQLHQPQHF. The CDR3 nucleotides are TGTGCCAGCAGCTTAGGGGCACAGTTGCATCAGCCCCAGCATTTT.

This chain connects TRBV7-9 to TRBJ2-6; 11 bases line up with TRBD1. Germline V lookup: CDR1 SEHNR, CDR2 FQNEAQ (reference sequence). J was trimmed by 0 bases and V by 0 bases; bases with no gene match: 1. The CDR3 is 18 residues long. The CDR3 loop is CASSLAGTGGSGANVLTF. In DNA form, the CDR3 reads TGTGCCAGCAGCTTAGCCGGGACAGGGGGCTCTGGGGCCAACGTCCTGACTTTC.

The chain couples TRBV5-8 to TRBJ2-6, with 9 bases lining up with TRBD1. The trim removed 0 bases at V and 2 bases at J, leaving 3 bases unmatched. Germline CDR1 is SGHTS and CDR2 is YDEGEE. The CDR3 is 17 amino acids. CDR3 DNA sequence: TGTGCCAGCAGCTTGGAGGGACAGGGCGCTGGGGCCAACGTCCTGACTTTC. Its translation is CASSLEGQGAGANVLTF.

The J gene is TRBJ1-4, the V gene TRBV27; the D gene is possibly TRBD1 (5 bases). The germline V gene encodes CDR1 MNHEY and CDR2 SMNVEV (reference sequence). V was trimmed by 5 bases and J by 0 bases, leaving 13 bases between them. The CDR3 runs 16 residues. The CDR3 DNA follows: TGTGCCAGCAGTGATCGGGGGGGTGCAACTAATGAAAAACTGTTTTTT. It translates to CASSDRGGATNEKLFF.

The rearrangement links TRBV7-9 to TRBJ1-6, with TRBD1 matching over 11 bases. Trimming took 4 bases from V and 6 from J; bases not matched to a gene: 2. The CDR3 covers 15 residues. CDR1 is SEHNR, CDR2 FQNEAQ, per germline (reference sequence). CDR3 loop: CASSYGQGANSPLHF. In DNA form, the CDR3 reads TGTGCCAGCAGCTATGGACAGGGGGCTAATTCACCCCTCCACTTT.

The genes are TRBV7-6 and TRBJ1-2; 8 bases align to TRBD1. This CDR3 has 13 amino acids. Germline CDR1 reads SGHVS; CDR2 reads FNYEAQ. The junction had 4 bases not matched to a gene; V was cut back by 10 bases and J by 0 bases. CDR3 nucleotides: TGTGCCACCACACAGGGGGCTAACTATGGCTACACCTTC. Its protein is CATTQGANYGYTF. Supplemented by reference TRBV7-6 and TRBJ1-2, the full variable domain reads GAGVSQSPRYKVTKRGQDVALRCDPISGHVSLYWYRQALGQGPEFLTYFNYEAQQDKSGLPNDRFSAERPEGSISTLTIQRTEQRDSAMYRCATTQGANYGYTFGSGTRLTVV.

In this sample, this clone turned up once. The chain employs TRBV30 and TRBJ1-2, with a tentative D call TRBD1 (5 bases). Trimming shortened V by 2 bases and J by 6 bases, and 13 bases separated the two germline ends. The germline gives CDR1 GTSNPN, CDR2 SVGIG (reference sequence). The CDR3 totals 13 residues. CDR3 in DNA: TGTGCCTGGAGTCGGGGGTTGGAGGATGGCTACACCTTC. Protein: CAWSRGLEDGYTF.

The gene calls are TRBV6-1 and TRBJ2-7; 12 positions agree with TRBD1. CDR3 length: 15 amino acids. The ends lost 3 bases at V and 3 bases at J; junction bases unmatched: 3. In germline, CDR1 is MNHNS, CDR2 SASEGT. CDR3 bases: TGTGCCAGCAGTGAGGGACAGGGGGCCCGCTACGAGCAGTACTTC. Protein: CASSEGQGARYEQYF.

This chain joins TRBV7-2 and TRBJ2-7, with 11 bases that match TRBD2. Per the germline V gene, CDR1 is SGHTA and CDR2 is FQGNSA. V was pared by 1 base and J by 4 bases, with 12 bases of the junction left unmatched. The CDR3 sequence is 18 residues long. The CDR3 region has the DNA TGTGCCAGCAGCTTAGGTGGGCCTAGCGGGGGGATAGCTTACGAGCAGTACTTC. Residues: CASSLGGPSGGIAYEQYF.

The chain's CDR3 is CASSPNPSLSYEQYF. CDR3 in DNA: TGTGCCAGCAGCCCAAACCCCAGTCTCTCCTACGAGCAGTACTTC. V gene TRBV7-9 combines with J gene TRBJ2-7, with D uncertain. The V and J ends lost 5 bases and 0 bases respectively, with 14 bases between them. The germline CDR1 and CDR2 sequences are SEHNR and FQNEAQ (reference sequence). This CDR3 is 15 amino acids long.

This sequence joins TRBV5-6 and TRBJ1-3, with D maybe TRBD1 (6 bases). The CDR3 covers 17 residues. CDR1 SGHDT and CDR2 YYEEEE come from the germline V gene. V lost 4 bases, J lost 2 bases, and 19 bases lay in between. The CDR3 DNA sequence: TGTGCCAGCAGCACACCGGACGCCGGGACAACTGGAAACACCATATATTTT. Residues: CASSTPDAGTTGNTIYF.